The 18 T cell receptor beta chains reported below all come from one sample, sequenced in a study of early T cells in non-severe SARS-CoV-2 infection. TCRdb re-analysed the 5' RACE reads in MiXCR, keeping a single row per CDR3 protein. The sample yields fewer than 100,000 distinct CDR3 sequences, about 16% seen once. The sample consisted of whole blood. These receptors all stem from an adult who was a healthcare worker with PCR-confirmed SARS-CoV-2 infection or an uninfected control (not recorded which).

V gene TRBV28 combines with J gene TRBJ1-6; a possible D gene is TRBD1 (5 bases). The germline V gene has CDR1 MDHEN and CDR2 SYDVKM. CDR3 length equals 14 residues. Trimming shortened V by 8 bases and J by 6 bases, and 14 bases separated the two germline ends. CDR3 DNA sequence: TGTGCCAGCCTCCCGGGGCATGGTAATTCACCCCTCCACTTT. Amino acids: CASLPGHGNSPLHF.

The rearrangement joins TRBV29-1 to TRBJ1-4; 7 bases map to TRBD1. The CDR3 spans 13 residues. In germline, CDR1 is SQVTM, CDR2 ANQGSEA. The V gene end was trimmed by 5 bases and the J gene end by 6 bases; junction bases not matched to a gene: 6. The CDR3 DNA reads as TGCAGCGTTCGTCCAGGGGGGGATGAAAAACTGTTTTTT. Protein sequence: CSVRPGGDEKLFF.

CDR3 sequence reads: CASSYSIGTGGDQAFF. The CDR3 DNA reads as TGTGCCAGCAGTTACTCGATCGGGACAGGGGGTGATCAAGCTTTCTTT. The V gene is TRBV6-6, the J gene TRBJ1-1; 11 bases agree with TRBD1. The CDR3 length is 16 residues. From germline, CDR1 is MNHNY and CDR2 SVGAGI (reference sequence). V dropped 0 bases and J dropped 9; count of bases not matched to a gene: 9.

V gene TRBV10-3 combines with J gene TRBJ2-2; weak D call: TRBD2 (6 bases). The germline gives CDR1 ENHRY, CDR2 SYGVKD. CDR3 size: 14 residues. Between the trimmed V and J ends, which lost 6 bases and 4 bases, there was a span of 12 bases. The CDR3 spells CAISTGVSTGELFF. As DNA, the CDR3 is TGTGCCATCAGCACGGGAGTGAGCACCGGGGAGCTGTTTTTT.

This chain joins TRBV20-1 and TRBJ2-1; 8 positions match TRBD2. The CDR3 consists of 15 residues. V was clipped by 2 bases and J by 1 base; unmatched bases: 4. In germline, CDR1 is DFQATT, CDR2 SNEGSKA (reference sequence). The CDR3 coding sequence is TGCAGTGCTAGATATCAGCGGGAGTCCTACAATGAGCAGTTCTTC. Residues: CSARYQRESYNEQFF.

The rearrangement links TRBV11-2 to TRBJ2-1, with a possible D match to TRBD2 (6 bases). Germline V lookup: CDR1 SGHAT, CDR2 FQNNGV. The CDR3 has 16 amino acids. Trimming pared 5 bases from V and 1 base from J, leaving 15 bases between. CDR3 sequence reads: CASSPPTLASYNEQFF. In DNA form, the CDR3 reads TGTGCCAGCAGCCCCCCCACGCTAGCGTCCTACAATGAGCAGTTCTTC.

The J gene is TRBJ2-5, the V gene TRBV27, with D tentatively TRBD1 or TRBD2 (6 bases each). Germline values: CDR1 MNHEY, CDR2 SMNVEV (reference sequence). V was pared by 6 bases and J by 4 bases, with 18 bases between. The CDR3 has 15 amino acids. CDR3 DNA: TGTGCCAGCAGACCCCTTCTGGGGGGCGGAGAGACCCAGTACTTC. This encodes CASRPLLGGGETQYF.

This clonotype was picked up many times. The chain recombines TRBV19 with TRBJ2-2, with D perhaps TRBD2 (5 bases). This CDR3 has 17 amino acids. Between the trimmed V and J ends, which lost 3 bases and 1 base, there was a span of 15 bases. Looked up from germline, CDR1 is LNHDA and CDR2 is SQIVND (reference sequence). The chain's CDR3 is CASSISRGLMNTGELFF. In DNA form, the CDR3 reads TGTGCCAGTAGTATCTCTCGGGGTTTGATGAACACCGGGGAGCTGTTTTTT.

This clonotype was detected only a few times. The V and J genes are TRBV3-1 and TRBJ1-1; no clear D. Trimming stripped 1 base from V and 1 base from J, with 4 bases between. The V gene's germline CDR1 is LGHDT and CDR2 YNNKEL (reference sequence). The CDR3 length is 13 residues. CDR3 loop: CASSQAKNTEAFF. The CDR3 bases are TGTGCCAGCAGCCAAGCAAAGAACACTGAAGCTTTCTTT.

This clonotype was found a few times. The rearrangement uses TRBV11-1 and TRBJ1-1, with D perhaps TRBD1 (6 bases). The germline gives CDR1 SGHAT, CDR2 FQDESV (reference sequence). V lost 1 base and J lost 8, with 14 bases in between. The CDR3 spans 14 residues. The CDR3 is CASSLGRGAQEAFF. Here the CDR3 DNA reads TGTGCCAGCAGCTTAGGAAGGGGGGCACAAGAAGCTTTCTTT.

J is TRBJ2-3 and V is TRBV7-9; 9 bases fit TRBD1. The CDR3 spans 18 residues. V was pared by 0 bases and J by 6 bases, with 13 bases of the junction left unmatched. Germline V CDR1 and CDR2: SEHNR, FQNEAQ (reference sequence). CDR3 DNA sequence: TGTGCCAGCAGCTTAGCGCACGGGACAGGGAGCCCCAGGGATACGCAGTATTTT. Protein product: CASSLAHGTGSPRDTQYF.

The rearrangement joins TRBV7-9 to TRBJ1-5, with TRBD1 identical over 7 bases. CDR1 is SEHNR, CDR2 FQNEAQ, per germline (reference sequence). The trim removed 5 bases at V and 7 bases at J, leaving 14 bases unmatched. This CDR3 has 16 amino acids. The CDR3 reads CASSPGRRGYLQPQHF. In DNA, the CDR3 is TGTGCCAGCAGCCCCGGACGCAGGGGGTATTTGCAGCCCCAGCATTTT.

This clonotype has more than one count but fewer than ten. The chain employs TRBV2 and TRBJ1-5, with D unresolved. CDR1 is SNHLY and CDR2 is FYNNEI in the germline V gene. This CDR3 has 12 amino acids. V lost 9 bases, J lost 0 bases, and 6 bases lay in between. CDR3 amino acids: CASGYSNQPQHF. The CDR3 DNA sequence: TGTGCCAGTGGGTATAGCAATCAGCCCCAGCATTTT.

The sample holds a few counts of this clonotype. The chain recombines TRBV11-3 with TRBJ2-2; 7 bases line up with TRBD2. This CDR3 is 15 amino acids long. V trimming: 5 bases; J trimming: 7 bases; junction bases outside the gene matches: 10. From germline, CDR1 is SGHNT and CDR2 YENEEA. The CDR3 nucleotides read TGTGCCAGCAGCCGCCTTCGGGGGGATAGCGGGGAGCTGTTTTTT. Translation gives CASSRLRGDSGELFF. Full variable domain (outside the CDR3, taken from reference TRBV11-3 and TRBJ2-2): EAGVVQSPRYKIIEKKQPVAFWCNPISGHNTLYWYLQNLGQGPELLIRYENEEAVDDSQLPKDRFSAERLKGVDSTLKIQPAELGDSAVYLCASSRLRGDSGELFFGEGSRLTVL.

The sample holds a few counts of this clonotype. V gene TRBV5-5 combines with J gene TRBJ1-5; D unclear. The CDR3 sequence is 15 residues long. CDR1 and CDR2 (germline): SGHKS, YYEKEE (reference sequence). The germline V and J ends were trimmed by 1 base and 0 bases, with 8 bases remaining between them. This CDR3 is CASSLTALSNQPQHF. The CDR3 region has the DNA TGTGCCAGCAGCTTGACCGCCCTTAGCAATCAGCCCCAGCATTTT.

This rearrangement joins TRBV12-5 to TRBJ2-5; 8 bases line up with TRBD2. The germline gives CDR1 LGHNT, CDR2 FRNRAP. The CDR3 extends over 15 amino acids. V gave up 7 bases and J gave up 1 base; unmatched junction bases: 8. CDR3 nucleotides: TGTGCTAGTGCCGGGGGGGGAGGAGGCCAAGAGACCCAGTACTTC. Translated, it gives CASAGGGGGQETQYF. The full variable domain, its missing parts supplied by reference TRBV12-5 and TRBJ2-5, is DARVTQTPRHKVTEMGQEVTMRCQPILGHNTVFWYRQTMMQGLELLAYFRNRAPLDDSGMPKDRFSAEMPDATLATLKIQPSEPRDSAVYFCASAGGGGGQETQYFGPGTRLLVL.

This clonotype has at least ten counts. This chain connects TRBV25-1 to TRBJ2-3, with D maybe TRBD1 (6 bases). CDR1 and CDR2 (germline): MGHDK, SYGVNS. Trimming took off 6 bases at V and 4 bases at J, with 14 bases between the two ends. CDR3 length: 14 amino acids. CDR3 region: CASSRGVGADTQYF. DNA of the CDR3: TGTGCCAGCAGCAGGGGTGTTGGCGCAGATACGCAGTATTTT.

The genes are TRBV7-2 and TRBJ2-1; perhaps D is TRBD1 or TRBD2 (5 bases each). Germline V gene lookup returns CDR1 SGHTA and CDR2 FQGNSA. This CDR3 is 14 amino acids long. The V gene lost 1 base and the J gene lost 4 bases, with 8 bases spanning the gap. The CDR3 region is CASSLEGRYNEQFF. Here the CDR3 DNA reads TGTGCCAGCAGCTTAGAGGGACGTTACAATGAGCAGTTCTTC.